The TCR beta chain described here comes from a study of CD8+ T cells in alopecia areata. Noted treatment: oral pan-JAK inhibitor, 5-10 mg twice daily. The germline V gene encodes CDR1 SGHVS and CDR2 FNYEAQ. The CDR3 is 14 amino acids. V gave up 0 bases and J gave up 3 bases; unmatched junction bases: 2. Sequencing relied on a cDNA template that was reverse transcribed from extracted RNA. The repertoire was sequenced with immunoSEQ multiplex PCR; TCRdb's copy has only in-frame clones and lacks some. This table holds roughly 180,000 clones, 40% to 55% found once. The table lists this clone with a count of one.

The chain carries TRBV7-6 and TRBJ2-7, with 7 nucleotides matching TRBD1. This TCR was recovered from a human donor with alopecia areata. The sequenced sample was CD8+ T cells sorted from blood, obtained around week 54, from a patient treated with tofacitinib. Written as DNA, the CDR3 is TGTGCCAGCAGCTTAGCGGGACAGAGCTACGAGCAGTACTTC. This translates into CASSLAGQSYEQYF. Complete variable domain (other parts from reference TRBV7-6 and TRBJ2-7): GAGVSQSPRYKVTKRGQDVALRCDPISGHVSLYWYRQALGQGPEFLTYFNYEAQQDKSGLPNDRFSAERPEGSISTLTIQRTEQRDSAMYRCASSLAGQSYEQYFGPGTRLTVT.